A single sample is the source of the 27 T cell receptor beta chains below, sequenced in a study of Ad26.COV2.S vaccination and SARS-CoV-2 variants. The repertoire was sequenced with immunoSEQ multiplex PCR; TCRdb's copy has only in-frame clones and lacks some. Of approximately 340,000 clones detected, about 91% appear once; the ten largest clones hold about 3.8%. The source material was peripheral blood, sampled after recovery from COVID-19. These receptors were taken from a human donor who had recovered from COVID-19.

The chain couples TRBV20-1 to TRBJ1-4; no clear D gene. Germline V lookup: CDR1 DFQATT, CDR2 SNEGSKA (reference sequence). This CDR3 has 12 amino acids. Trimming cost V 3 bases and J 10 bases, with 12 bases left between them. Here the CDR3 DNA reads TGCAGTGCTAGTCCTTCCTCCTCAAAACTGTTTTTT. This encodes CSASPSSSKLFF.

This clone was seen just once. The chain joins TRBV6-1 to TRBJ1-5; D perhaps matches TRBD1 (5 bases). Between the trimmed V and J ends, which lost 2 bases and 7 bases, there was a span of 12 bases. This CDR3 spans 14 amino acids. The germline V gene has CDR1 MNHNS and CDR2 SASEGT. CDR3 DNA sequence: TGTGCCAGCAGTGAACGGGGCAGGACCCAGCCCCAGCATTTT. Its translation is CASSERGRTQPQHF.

In this sample, this clone turned up a few times. V and J are TRBV5-1 and TRBJ1-3; D is undetermined. Trimming removed 5 bases at V and 6 bases at J, with 18 bases between. CDR3 length equals 15 residues. Germline CDR1 is SGHRS and CDR2 is YFSETQ. The CDR3, as DNA: TGCGCCAGCAGATTAAGAGTTAGTGGGCCAAACACCATATATTTT. Translated: CASRLRVSGPNTIYF.

This clone came up once. The chain recombines TRBV7-8 with TRBJ1-5; TRBD1 might be the D (5 bases). V dropped 5 bases and J dropped 2 bases, with 13 bases sitting between them. Germline V gene data show CDR1 as SGHVS and CDR2 as FQNEAQ. The CDR3 sequence is 15 residues long. CDR3 loop: CASSRGVFGNQPQHF. The CDR3 region has the DNA TGTGCCAGCAGCCGGGGGGTTTTTGGCAATCAGCCCCAGCATTTT.

This clone has only one observation. V is TRBV7-8 and J is TRBJ2-1; 10 nucleotides align to TRBD2. V lost 5 bases and J lost 8; bases outside the gene matches: 9. Germline CDR1 SGHVS, CDR2 FQNEAQ. The CDR3 sequence is 15 residues long. The CDR3 sequence: CASSQKRGGPHEQFF. The CDR3 bases are TGTGCCAGCAGCCAAAAGCGGGGGGGCCCCCATGAGCAGTTCTTC.

V gene TRBV12-3 or TRBV12-4 combines with J gene TRBJ1-1, with D uncertain. CDR3 length equals 13 residues. The V end lost 2 bases, the J end lost 4 bases, and 8 bases lay between the germline ends. In DNA, the CDR3 is TGTGCCAGCAGTTTACCGGTCGCCACTGAAGCTTTCTTT. It encodes CASSLPVATEAFF.

The chain recombines TRBV4-3 with TRBJ2-5; D remains ambiguous. Germline V gene sequence: CDR1 LGHNA, CDR2 YSLEER. V lost 0 bases and J 2 bases, leaving 10 bases between the germline ends. The CDR3 is 15 amino acids. This CDR3 is CASSQDWTSQETQYF. The CDR3 nucleotides read TGCGCCAGCAGCCAAGATTGGACGTCACAAGAGACCCAGTACTTC.

V is TRBV6-2 or TRBV6-3 and J is TRBJ1-2; D gene uncertain. Germline V lookup: CDR1 MNHEY, CDR2 SVGEGT. The CDR3 runs to 14 residues. Trimming took 5 bases from V and 4 from J, leaving 14 bases between them. In nucleotides, the CDR3 is TGTGCCAGCAGTCGCGAAGGGCCGGGCTATGGCTACACCTTC. This codes for CASSREGPGYGYTF.

The chain couples TRBV10-3 to TRBJ1-5, with D perhaps TRBD1 (6 bases). The CDR3 length is 17 residues. Germline V CDR1 and CDR2: ENHRY, SYGVKD. Trimming pared 2 bases from V and 1 base from J, leaving 15 bases between. The CDR3 sequence: CAISERTLRGSNQPQHF. CDR3 sequence (DNA): TGTGCCATCAGTGAGCGAACACTCAGGGGAAGCAATCAGCCCCAGCATTTT.

The rearrangement joins TRBV6-1 to TRBJ1-2; perhaps TRBD1 as D (5 bases). Germline lookup yields CDR1 MNHNS and CDR2 SASEGT. The CDR3 covers 15 residues. Trimming stripped 0 bases from V and 5 bases from J, with 13 bases between. CDR3 nucleotide sequence: TGTGCCAGCAGTGAAGCCAACGGGGCAGGATATGGCTACACCTTC. This encodes CASSEANGAGYGYTF.

V is TRBV7-9 and J is TRBJ2-5; the match to TRBD2 covers 7 bases. Germline-derived CDR1 and CDR2 are SEHNR and FQNEAQ (reference sequence). The CDR3 covers 15 residues. V shed 5 bases, J shed 3 bases, and the junction held 9 bases outside the gene matches. The CDR3 here is CASSPAGRAKETQYF. CDR3 in DNA: TGTGCCAGCAGCCCAGCGGGACGGGCAAAAGAGACCCAGTACTTC.

CDR3 in amino acids: CASSENSVSNQPQHF. The DNA of the CDR3 is TGTGCCAGCAGTGAAAATTCGGTTAGCAATCAGCCCCAGCATTTT. V and J are TRBV2 and TRBJ1-5; D is ambiguous. The ends were cut back, 2 bases at V and 0 bases at J, with 8 bases in the middle. The CDR3 extends over 15 amino acids. Germline CDR1 SNHLY, CDR2 FYNNEI.

This clone came up once. The rearrangement uses TRBV4-3 and TRBJ2-7; TRBD1 is a possible D gene (6 bases). Germline V gene data show CDR1 as LGHNA and CDR2 as YSLEER. V lost 0 bases to trimming and J lost 4 bases, with 10 bases between them. The CDR3 spans 14 residues. CDR3 DNA sequence: TGCGCCAGCAGCCAAGAAAGCAGGGGTTACGAGCAGTACTTC. Translated, it gives CASSQESRGYEQYF.

The chain couples TRBV3-1 (or the pseudogene TRBV3-2) to TRBJ2-7, with D possibly called TRBD1 or TRBD2 (5 bases each). Deletions cut 3 bases from V and 1 base from J, with 10 bases between. CDR3 length: 14 amino acids. The V gene's germline CDR1 is LGHDT and CDR2 YNNKEL (reference sequence). Written as DNA, the CDR3 is TGTGCCAGCAGCCAGGGGACCCAGTCCTACGAGCAGTACTTC. Protein: CASSQGTQSYEQYF.

This clone appeared a single time. This chain links TRBV7-2 with TRBJ2-1, with TRBD2 as a possible D gene (6 bases). Germline V gene sequence: CDR1 SGHTA, CDR2 FQGNSA. Trimming left V 0 bases short and J 4 bases short, with 10 bases between. The CDR3 is made up of 15 amino acids. CDR3 in DNA: TGTGCCAGCAGCTTAGCGGGGAGGCAGTACAATGAGCAGTTCTTC. Protein: CASSLAGRQYNEQFF.

The CDR3 region has the DNA TGTGCCATCAGTGAGGGGACTAGCGGGGGGGCGTACCAAGAGACCCAGTACTTC. Protein: CAISEGTSGGAYQETQYF. V is TRBV10-3 and J is TRBJ2-5; 16 bases are a match to TRBD2. The CDR3 runs to 18 residues. Germline V lookup: CDR1 ENHRY, CDR2 SYGVKD. Trimming cost V 2 bases and J 0 bases; bases outside gene matches: 3.

V and J are TRBV3-1 (or the pseudogene TRBV3-2) and TRBJ1-1; unclear D gene. Germline V gene lookup returns CDR1 LGHDT and CDR2 YNNKEL (reference sequence). The CDR3 runs 14 residues. Deletions cut 2 bases from V and 0 bases from J, with 7 bases between. DNA of the CDR3: TGTGCCAGCAGCCAAAAGCATATGAACACTGAAGCTTTCTTT. This gives the protein CASSQKHMNTEAFF.

This chain uses TRBV20-1 with TRBJ2-7; D unresolved. Germline lookup yields CDR1 DFQATT and CDR2 SNEGSKA (reference sequence). V shed 2 bases and J shed 7 bases, with 9 bases lying between them. The CDR3 covers 11 residues. CDR3 loop: CSARSGFEQYF. DNA for the CDR3: TGCAGTGCTAGATCGGGTTTTGAGCAGTACTTC.

This sequence joins TRBV5-1 and TRBJ1-1; 7 nucleotides line up with TRBD1. The CDR3 consists of 16 residues. Trimming at V came to 0 bases and at J to 0 bases, leaving 5 bases not matched to a gene. From germline, CDR1 is SGHRS and CDR2 YFSETQ. Here the CDR3 DNA reads TGCGCCAGCAGCTTGGCCTCAGGGGGTATGAACACTGAAGCTTTCTTT. It specifies CASSLASGGMNTEAFF.

The chain uses TRBV27 and TRBJ1-2, with 7 bases that match TRBD1. V gave up 4 bases and J gave up 8 bases; unmatched junction bases: 4. CDR3 length equals 12 residues. Germline V gives CDR1 MNHEY, CDR2 SMNVEV (reference sequence). The CDR3 spells CASSSTGHGYTF. CDR3 nucleotide sequence: TGTGCCAGCAGTTCGACAGGGCACGGCTACACCTTC.

This clone was recorded only once. The chain employs TRBV27 and TRBJ1-2; D gene ambiguous. Per the germline V gene, CDR1 is MNHEY and CDR2 is SMNVEV (reference sequence). The CDR3 contains 13 residues. V lost 3 bases and J lost 8, with 13 bases in between. CDR3 in DNA: TGTGCCAGCAGTTTTCCCGGCCGGCGAGGCTACACCTTC. It translates to CASSFPGRRGYTF.

The rearrangement links TRBV29-1 to TRBJ2-2; 7 nucleotides line up with TRBD2. After removal of 0 bases from V and 5 bases from J, the junction contained 6 bases not matched to a gene. Germline V lookup: CDR1 SQVTM, CDR2 ANQGSEA. This CDR3 comprises 15 residues. For the CDR3, the DNA is TGCAGCGTTGAAGAGGGAGCGGGATTTACCGGGGAGCTGTTTTTT. It translates to CSVEEGAGFTGELFF.

The CDR3 DNA reads as TGTGCCAGCAGCTTAGGGTATCGGGGGGCCGGTTATGGCTACACCTTC. Protein: CASSLGYRGAGYGYTF. The V gene is TRBV7-2, the J gene TRBJ1-2, with D possibly matching TRBD1 (6 bases). The CDR3 length is 16 residues. Germline CDR1 and CDR2: SGHTA and FQGNSA. The V end lost 1 base, the J end lost 5 bases, and 17 bases lay between the germline ends.

The chain joins TRBV4-1 to TRBJ1-6, with 7 bases matching TRBD1. The V segment lost 6 bases and the J segment 9 bases; nucleotides outside the gene matches: 5. The germline V gene has CDR1 MGHRA and CDR2 YSYEKL. The CDR3 length is 13 residues. Here the CDR3 reads CASRPTGSSPLHF. CDR3 nucleotides: TGCGCCAGCAGGCCGACAGGGAGTTCACCCCTCCACTTT.

The gene calls are TRBV4-1 and TRBJ2-2; D is unclear. The CDR3 has 13 residues. CDR1 is MGHRA and CDR2 is YSYEKL in the germline V gene. The V end was cut by 0 bases, the J end by 8 bases, with 7 bases between. The DNA of the CDR3 is TGCGCCAGCAGCCAAGATCGGCCGGGGGAGCTGTTTTTT. This translates into CASSQDRPGELFF.

This chain joins TRBV5-1 and TRBJ2-7, with 9 bases lining up with TRBD1. The J segment lost 5 bases and the V segment lost 2 bases, leaving 8 bases of the junction unmatched. Germline CDR1 is SGHRS and CDR2 is YFSETQ. This CDR3 contains 15 residues. CDR3 sequence reads: CASSFGGTGQNEQYF. The CDR3 DNA follows: TGCGCCAGCAGCTTTGGCGGGACAGGGCAGAACGAGCAGTACTTC.

As DNA, the CDR3 is TGTGCCAGTAGTCTAGGAGGTCAGAATGAGCAGTTCTTC. This translates into CASSLGGQNEQFF. The chain combines TRBV19 with TRBJ2-1, with D perhaps matching TRBD2 (5 bases). The germline V and J ends were trimmed by 5 bases and 7 bases, with 12 bases remaining between them. CDR3 length: 13 amino acids. Germline CDR1 and CDR2: LNHDA and SQIVND (reference sequence).